One and the same sample provided the 4 T cell receptor beta chains below, sequenced in a study of T cells in localized non-small cell lung cancer. Assay: immunoSEQ multiplex PCR; the TCRdb copy retains only in-frame clones and omits some. The top ten hold approximately 15% of the sample, which has under 2,000 clones, about a fifth seen once. The material sequenced was normal lung tissue next to the tumor, taken before any cancer treatment. The origin of the receptors is a male donor at least 60 years old with stage III squamous cell lung carcinoma.

This clone is labeled as medium-sized. V and J are TRBV9 and TRBJ2-2; 9 bases are shared with TRBD1. This CDR3 region has 15 residues. Germline loops: CDR1 SGDLS, CDR2 YYNGEE. V gave up 5 bases and J gave up 7 bases; unmatched junction bases: 9. In nucleotides, the CDR3 is TGTGCCAGCAGTGAACTGGACAGGGGCGACGGGGAGCTGTTTTTT. Translation: CASSELDRGDGELFF.

The rearrangement uses TRBV11-3 and TRBJ2-1, with TRBD1 matching over 8 bases. The trim removed 5 bases at V and 5 bases at J, leaving 8 bases unmatched. Germline CDR1 is SGHNT and CDR2 is YENEEA. CDR3 size: 15 residues. The CDR3: CASSPDRERDNEQFF. The DNA for the CDR3 is TGTGCCAGCAGCCCGGACAGGGAAAGAGACAATGAGCAGTTCTTC.

This rearrangement joins TRBV6-8 to TRBJ2-1, with a weak D call TRBD2 (7 bases). V lost 2 bases and J 6 bases, leaving 20 bases between the germline ends. CDR1 and CDR2 (germline): MNHGY, SAAAGT. This CDR3 is 17 amino acids long. In nucleotides, the CDR3 is TGTGCCAGCAGTTACGGGATAGGGGGGGAAGATTTCAATGAGCAGTTCTTC. Translating gives CASSYGIGGEDFNEQFF.

The chain is built from TRBV9 and TRBJ2-2; possibly TRBD1 for D (5 bases). The CDR3 is 14 residues long. Trimming removed 5 bases at V and 7 bases at J, with 15 bases between. Germline V gene sequence: CDR1 SGDLS, CDR2 YYNGEE. The CDR3 DNA reads as TGTGCCAGCAGTGGTCAGGGAAGGGGCGGGGAGCTGTTTTTT. As protein: CASSGQGRGGELFF.